These 8 T cell receptor beta chains were all obtained from the same sample, sequenced in a study of blood T cell repertoires in COVID-19. Here immunoSEQ multiplex PCR was the method, and the copy in TCRdb shows in-frame clones only, minus some. The table records some 50,000 clones, 68% of them present only once. The sequenced sample was peripheral blood. These receptors were collected from a woman between 65 and 79 years old with acute or convalescent COVID-19.

The chain couples TRBV6-2 or TRBV6-3 to TRBJ2-7, with a tentative D call TRBD2 (5 bases). Germline loops: CDR1 MNHEY, CDR2 SVGEGT. The CDR3 is made up of 13 amino acids. The V end lost 2 bases, the J end lost 3 bases, and 8 bases lay between the germline ends. CDR3 in amino acids: CASSYRGVYEQYF. The CDR3 coding sequence is TGTGCCAGCAGTTACCGGGGTGTCTACGAGCAGTACTTC.

This clone was counted only a few times. This chain uses TRBV11-1 with TRBJ1-2; TRBD1 aligns across 8 bases. The CDR3 consists of 14 residues. The germline gives CDR1 SGHAT, CDR2 FQDESV (reference sequence). After removal of 2 bases from V and 10 bases from J, the junction contained 9 bases not matched to a gene. CDR3 sequence reads: CASSLWWDRSDYTF. CDR3 nucleotides: TGTGCCAGCAGCTTATGGTGGGACAGGTCTGACTACACCTTC.

The chain uses TRBV4-1 and TRBJ2-7; D possibly corresponds to TRBD2 (5 bases). The CDR3 covers 17 residues. CDR1 is MGHRA and CDR2 is YSYEKL in the germline V gene. V was clipped by 0 bases and J by 3 bases, with 18 bases between them. CDR3 region: CASSQDEEVIRLYEQYF. The DNA for the CDR3 is TGCGCCAGCAGCCAAGATGAGGAGGTTATAAGGCTCTACGAGCAGTACTTC.

The J gene is TRBJ2-7, the V gene TRBV5-5, with TRBD1 as a possible D gene (6 bases). V gave up 4 bases and J gave up 6 bases, with 20 bases separating them. The germline V gene encodes CDR1 SGHKS and CDR2 YYEKEE (reference sequence). This CDR3 has 15 amino acids. DNA for the CDR3: TGTGCCAGCAGCGTACAACGGACAGACTGGCTCGAGCAGTACTTC. The encoded protein is CASSVQRTDWLEQYF. Combining the CDR3 with reference TRBV5-5 and TRBJ2-7 gives the whole variable domain DAGVTQSPTHLIKTRGQQVTLRCSPISGHKSVSWYQQVLGQGPQFIFQYYEKEERGRGNFPDRFSARQFPNYSSELNVNALLLGDSALYLCASSVQRTDWLEQYFGPGTRLTVT.

This sequence joins TRBV18 and TRBJ2-5; D is uncertain. Germline V CDR1 and CDR2: KGHSH, LQKENI. V was pared by 3 bases and J by 2 bases, with 13 bases between. This CDR3 is 15 amino acids long. CDR3 sequence reads: CASSPGLKTQETQYF. DNA for the CDR3: TGTGCCAGCTCACCGGGCTTAAAGACACAAGAGACCCAGTACTTC.

The chain employs TRBV13 and TRBJ1-1; 7 nucleotides match TRBD1. CDR1 is PRHDT and CDR2 is FYEKMQ in the germline V gene (reference sequence). V lost 5 bases, J lost 4 bases, and 19 bases stayed unmatched. The CDR3 totals 18 residues. The CDR3 bases are TGTGCCAGCAGCGGGGTTACTAATGGCTTGACAGGGAGCACTGAAGCTTTCTTT. It translates to CASSGVTNGLTGSTEAFF.

This chain links TRBV7-3 with TRBJ1-2, with 7 bases matching TRBD1. From germline, CDR1 is SGHTA and CDR2 FQGTGA. This CDR3 is built from 15 residues. V was clipped by 5 bases and J by 3 bases; unmatched bases: 9. The CDR3 DNA reads as TGTGCCAGCAGCCCGCAGGGGGTCGGGGACTATGGCTACACCTTC. Residues: CASSPQGVGDYGYTF.

The chain has TRBV24-1 and TRBJ2-6, with 7 bases matching TRBD1. The CDR3 spans 17 residues. CDR1 and CDR2 from the germline V gene are KGHDR and SFDVKD. V gave up 5 bases and J gave up 0 bases; unmatched junction bases: 6. The CDR3 coding sequence is TGTGCCACCAGTGGGGGGACAGCCTACTCTGGGGCCAACGTCCTGACTTTC. This codes for CATSGGTAYSGANVLTF.